Included here is one TCR beta chain sequence, with context. Additional DNA sequences in this sample encode the identical CDR3. Losses at the gene ends were 2 bases for V and 2 bases for J; bases not matched to a gene: 4. This CDR3 is 16 amino acids long. Germline V gene lookup returns CDR1 SGHNT and CDR2 YYREEE (reference sequence). This specimen belongs to a study of radiotherapy plus CTLA-4 blockade in lung cancer. Measured with immunoSEQ multiplex PCR; TCRdb has only the in-frame clones, and not every one. Among tens of thousands of clones, over 60% were seen once, and the ten largest hold approximately 10%.

The sample consisted of peripheral blood, taken from a patient treated with radiotherapy plus ipilimumab. This TCR derives from a human donor with non-small cell lung cancer who had stable disease on radiotherapy plus ipilimumab. The V call is TRBV5-4, the J call TRBJ2-2; 9 bases align to TRBD1. CDR3 sequence reads: CASSLLGQGNTGELFF. The CDR3 coding sequence is TGTGCCAGCAGCTTACTGGGACAGGGTAACACCGGGGAGCTGTTTTTT.